This T cell receptor (beta chain) is from a study of blood T cell repertoires in COVID-19. Turning to the study itself: Specimens from acute and convalescent COVID-19 originated in the United States, Italy and Spain. T cells, B-cell-depleted T cells, or PBMCs supplied cDNA or gDNA.

CDR1 is MGHRA and CDR2 is YSYEKL in the germline V gene. The CDR3 totals 15 residues. J gave up 7 bases and V 0 bases, and 5 bases lay outside the gene matches. As originally analysed: Quantification of nucleated cells was approximated via reference gene primer amplification. Using immunoSEQ multiplex PCR, the repertoire was profiled, and TCRdb retains in-frame clones only, with some absent. The V and J calls and clone size were taken over from that table, and D and trimming were inferred from the DNA. The sample yields approximately 65,000 clones, roughly 80% seen once. The clonotype originates from a woman over 75 with active or convalescent COVID-19. Sequenced input: peripheral blood. The chain is built from TRBV4-1 and TRBJ1-4; 7 nucleotides match TRBD1. The CDR3 protein is CASSQDPAGGEKLFF. The CDR3 DNA reads as TGCGCCAGCAGCCAAGATCCGGCAGGGGGTGAAAAACTGTTTTTT.